These T cell receptor beta chains were read from a single sample in a study of blood T cell repertoires in COVID-19. Repertoires were generated with immunoSEQ multiplex PCR, while TCRdb's copy carries only in-frame clones and drops some. This table has fewer than 250,000 clones, around 85% appearing once. The sequencing sample was made of PBMCs or T cells enriched from blood (not recorded which). These TCRs come from a woman in her 50s with acute COVID-19. Both conserved end residues are part of each CDR3. The D gene is left open where the match is weak. The size entry is marked missing in some rows and otherwise reads once, few, many or a size class.

TRBJ1-4,-,-,14,TRBV5-1,CASRGVATNEKLFF,TGCGCCAGCAGGGGAGTCGCAACTAATGAAAAACTGTTTTTT
TRBJ1-4,once,TRBD1,12,TRBV18,CASSGQGEKLFF,TGTGCCAGCTCGGGACAGGGGGAAAAACTGTTTTTT
TRBJ1-2,-,TRBD1,14,TRBV6-5,CASSRGGAGYGYTF,TGTGCCAGCAGTCGAGGGGGCGCTGGCTATGGCTACACCTTC
TRBJ2-5,-,-,12,TRBV7-9,CASSSYLAYQYF,TGTGCCAGCAGCTCCTACCTAGCCTACCAGTACTTC
TRBJ1-1,-,TRBD1,14,TRBV30,CAWTRTGLNTEAFF,TGTGCCTGGACCCGGACAGGGTTGAACACTGAAGCTTTCTTT
TRBJ2-2,-,-,14,TRBV28,CASSLRGHTGELFF,TGTGCCAGCAGTTTACGAGGTCACACCGGGGAGCTGTTTTTT
TRBJ2-7,-,TRBD1,14,TRBV25-1,CASSPHRTGYEQYF,TGTGCCAGCAGTCCTCACAGGACAGGCTACGAGCAGTACTTC
TRBJ1-2,-,TRBD1,15,TRBV6-5,CASSYSQDRAYGYTF,TGTGCCAGCAGTTACTCGCAAGACAGGGCCTATGGCTACACCTTC
TRBJ2-1,once,TRBD2,14,TRBV6-5,CASSFSGGNNEQFF,TGTGCCAGCAGTTTCAGCGGGGGGAACAATGAGCAGTTCTTC
TRBJ2-1,-,-,17,TRBV3-1/TRBV3-2,CASSQDPGGGGTNEQFF,TGTGCCAGCAGCCAAGATCCTGGAGGGGGGGGAACCAATGAGCAGTTCTTC
TRBJ2-2,-,TRBD2,16,TRBV27,CASSFLAGGRGGELFF,TGTGCCAGCAGTTTTCTAGCGGGGGGCCGGGGCGGGGAGCTGTTTTTT
TRBJ2-1,-,TRBD2,17,TRBV19,CASSIQASGAPYNEQFF,TGTGCCAGTAGTATTCAGGCTAGCGGGGCTCCTTACAATGAGCAGTTCTTC
TRBJ2-3,-,-,16,TRBV30,CAWRTGNLLPTDTQYF,TGTGCCTGGAGAACAGGGAACCTACTACCCACAGATACGCAGTATTTT
TRBJ2-1,-,TRBD1,16,TRBV7-9,CASSSPGTGTYNEQFF,TGTGCCAGCAGCTCACCCGGGACAGGAACCTACAATGAGCAGTTCTTC
TRBJ1-5,-,TRBD1,15,TRBV6-5,CASSPVAGGFQPQHF,TGTGCCAGCAGCCCCGTGGCAGGGGGCTTTCAGCCCCAGCATTTT
TRBJ1-5,-,TRBD1,13,TRBV29-1,CSVGTGGNQPQHF,TGCAGCGTTGGGACAGGGGGCAATCAGCCCCAGCATTTT
TRBJ1-6,few,TRBD1,14,TRBV7-9,CASRGQGTFSPLHF,TGTGCCAGCAGAGGACAGGGTACGTTTTCACCCCTCCACTTT
TRBJ2-3,-,TRBD2,15,TRBV4-3,CASSQDLGGADTQYF,TGCGCCAGCAGCCAAGATCTCGGGGGGGCAGATACGCAGTATTTT
TRBJ2-7,-,TRBD2,15,TRBV3-1/TRBV3-2,CASSQPPGTNYEQYF,TGTGCCAGCAGCCAACCACCGGGGACTAACTACGAGCAGTACTTC
TRBJ1-1,-,-,14,TRBV5-1,CASSLDHKNTEAFF,TGCGCCAGCAGCTTGGATCACAAGAACACTGAAGCTTTCTTT
TRBJ1-2,-,-,15,TRBV7-9,CASSLAGVEGYGYTF,TGTGCCAGCAGCTTAGCAGGGGTCGAAGGCTATGGCTACACCTTC
TRBJ2-7,-,-,15,TRBV6-2/TRBV6-3,CASSSGLDLSYEQYF,TGTGCCAGCAGTTCCGGACTCGACCTAAGCTACGAGCAGTACTTC
TRBJ2-7,-,TRBD1,14,TRBV3-1/TRBV3-2,CASSQGTGAYEQYF,TGTGCCAGCAGCCAAGGGACAGGGGCCTACGAGCAGTACTTC
TRBJ1-3,-,-,18,TRBV5-4,CASSLAAGGGSSGNTIYF,TGTGCCAGCAGCTTGGCCGCCGGTGGGGGGTCTTCTGGAAACACCATATATTTT